The entry below gives a single T cell receptor (beta chain) sequence along with its context. Using immunoSEQ multiplex PCR, the repertoire was profiled, and TCRdb retains in-frame clones only, with some absent. The sample contains some 71,000 clones, almost 98% of which appear only once. After removal of 6 bases from V and 3 bases from J, the junction contained 8 bases not matched to a gene. The CDR3 sequence is 15 residues long. CDR1 MGHDK and CDR2 SYGVNS come from the germline V gene. The data are from a study of technical replicates of blood from a few donors. The chain links TRBV25-1 to TRBJ2-1, with 7 bases identical to TRBD2. The clonotype was recovered from a human donor in good health. Specimen: T cells isolated from PBMCs. CDR3 bases: TGTGCCAGCAGCGCCGCGGGGGATTACTACAATGAGCAGTTCTTC. This translates into CASSAAGDYYNEQFF.